The 11 T cell receptor beta chains presented below share a single source sample, sequenced in a study of spatial heterogeneity in lung cancer (dated by TCRdb to the late 2010s). Library preparation used 5' RACE. Reads for this sample came from a NextSeq 500. Through fastp at Q25 and MiXCR, TCRdb rebuilt clones from the public reads, retaining in-frame beta chains. Entries are consolidated by CDR3 protein sequence, retaining the most common genes and DNA. A total of around 4,400 distinct CDR3 sequences appear in this sample, roughly 23% of them only once. The ten largest account for 20% to 25% of the sample. The time point label for this specimen denotes: sample taken at primary tumor resection. TCR sequencing used whole RNA extracted from tumor and nontumor lung tissue, or from cryopreserved PBMC samples, without cell sorting. Sample: normal lung tissue next to the tumor, taken at surgery. Every receptor here comes from a female donor with early-stage non-small cell lung cancer.

This clonotype was seen at least ten times. The size of this beta chain means little, since it is a stray read in a library made for alpha chains. The chain couples TRBV7-2 to TRBJ2-4; tentatively, D is TRBD2 (6 bases). The CDR3 runs 17 residues. CDR1 and CDR2 from the germline V gene are SGHTA and FQGNSA. Trimming shortened V by 0 bases and J by 0 bases, and 12 bases separated the two germline ends. The CDR3, as DNA: TGTGCCAGCAGCTTAGCCCCTAGCGAACTAGCCAAAAACATTCAGTACTTC. Translating it yields CASSLAPSELAKNIQYF.

Turning to this clonotype: The library was prepared for alpha chains; this beta chain is a stray read, so its frequency means little. The rearrangement joins TRBV5-5 to TRBJ1-6; perhaps TRBD1 as D (5 bases). The V end lost 7 bases, the J end lost 7 bases, and 9 bases lay between the germline ends. This CDR3 comprises 12 residues. The germline gives CDR1 SGHKS, CDR2 YYEKEE (reference sequence). CDR3 sequence: CASDRMNSPLHF. In DNA form, the CDR3 reads TGTGCCAGCGACAGAATGAATTCACCCCTCCACTTT. Variable domain in full (rest from reference TRBV5-5 and TRBJ1-6): DAGVTQSPTHLIKTRGQQVTLRCSPISGHKSVSWYQQVLGQGPQFIFQYYEKEERGRGNFPDRFSARQFPNYSSELNVNALLLGDSALYLCASDRMNSPLHFGNGTRLTVT.

On this clonotype: A library made for alpha chains picked up this beta chain off target, so its size means little. The chain links TRBV6-1 to TRBJ2-7, with D perhaps TRBD1 (6 bases). There are 16 residues in the CDR3. Germline V gene sequence: CDR1 MNHNS, CDR2 SASEGT. With 6 bases removed from V and 3 bases from J, the gap between germline ends came to 21 bases. This chain's CDR3 is CASRATTVQGLYEQYF. CDR3 sequence (DNA): TGTGCCAGCAGGGCCACGACCGTACAGGGTCTCTACGAGCAGTACTTC.

This clonotype is labeled medium-sized. With the library built for alpha chains, this beta chain is off target and its frequency is not meaningful. The rearrangement joins TRBV9 to TRBJ1-1; D not resolved. The V and J ends lost 3 bases and 5 bases respectively, with 17 bases between them. CDR1 and CDR2 from the germline V gene are SGDLS and YYNGEE. This CDR3 contains 15 residues. The CDR3 sequence: CASSAEPLLQTEAFF. In nucleotides, the CDR3 is TGTGCCAGCAGCGCAGAGCCCCTTTTGCAGACTGAAGCTTTCTTT.

This clonotype has a count of ten or more. Being off target in a library aimed at alpha chains, this beta chain has a size of little meaning. The genes are TRBV28 and TRBJ1-2, with D hard to call. CDR1 MDHEN and CDR2 SYDVKM come from the germline V gene. The CDR3 totals 12 residues. The V end lost 4 bases, the J end lost 5 bases, and 8 bases lay between the germline ends. The CDR3 nucleotides read TGTGCCAGCAGTTCCACAGAATATGGCTACACCTTC. Its protein product is CASSSTEYGYTF.

This clonotype was seen ten or more times. For a library built for alpha chains, this beta chain is a stray read; little rests on its size. CDR3 in amino acids: CAISEGLGGGDEQFF. CDR3 DNA: TGTGCCATCAGTGAGGGACTCGGAGGAGGTGATGAGCAGTTCTTC. This chain links TRBV10-3 with TRBJ2-1; tentative D call: TRBD2 (5 bases). Germline CDR1 ENHRY, CDR2 SYGVKD. The CDR3 is 15 residues long. Trimming left V 2 bases short and J 8 bases short, with 16 bases between.

This clonotype qualifies as medium-sized. This beta chain came through as a stray read in a library set up for alpha chains, and its size says little. V is TRBV20-1 and J is TRBJ1-2; tentative D call: TRBD1 (5 bases). Germline lookup yields CDR1 DFQATT and CDR2 SNEGSKA (reference sequence). Trimming took off 5 bases at V and 8 bases at J, with 15 bases between the two ends. CDR3 length equals 12 residues. The CDR3 loop is CSAVTPGRGYTF. The CDR3 nucleotides are TGCAGTGCTGTAACCCCGGGACGAGGCTACACCTTC.

This clonotype occurred a few times. Because this beta chain is a stray read in a library intended to capture alpha chains, its abundance should not be given much weight. This sequence joins TRBV6-5 and TRBJ2-7, with D possibly being TRBD2 (6 bases). V dropped 7 bases and J dropped 1 base, with 14 bases sitting between them. This CDR3 is 14 amino acids long. Per the germline V gene, CDR1 is MNHEY and CDR2 is SVGAGI. CDR3 region: CASTWGDGSYEQYF. The DNA for the CDR3 is TGTGCCAGCACCTGGGGGGACGGGTCCTACGAGCAGTACTTC.

By frequency in the sample, this clonotype is medium-sized. Because this beta chain is a stray read in a library intended to capture alpha chains, its abundance should not be given much weight. The chain employs TRBV28 and TRBJ1-5; D might be TRBD1 (5 bases). This CDR3 comprises 16 residues. Germline V CDR1 and CDR2: MDHEN, SYDVKM. Trimming removed 4 bases at V and 0 bases at J, with 13 bases between. The CDR3 loop reads CASSSAGGDSNQPQHF. DNA for the CDR3: TGTGCCAGCAGTTCCGCGGGGGGGGATAGCAATCAGCCCCAGCATTTT.

The table lists this clonotype with a few counts. Being off target in a library aimed at alpha chains, this beta chain has a size of little meaning. The rearrangement links TRBV6-2 or TRBV6-3 to TRBJ2-5, with D perhaps TRBD1 or TRBD2 (5 bases each). Germline lookup yields CDR1 MNHEY and CDR2 SVGEGT. Trimming removed 5 bases at V and 1 base at J, with 14 bases between. This CDR3 has 15 residues. CDR3 residues: CASSRQGPIQETQYF. The CDR3 DNA sequence: TGTGCCAGCAGTCGGCAGGGACCCATCCAAGAGACCCAGTACTTC.

This clonotype counts as medium-sized. This beta chain represents an off-target read in a library built for alpha chains; its size is of limited meaning. This chain uses TRBV7-2 with TRBJ2-4; 14 bases match TRBD2. This CDR3 comprises 17 residues. Per germline, CDR1 SGHTA and CDR2 FQGNSA. The trim removed 3 bases at V and 10 bases at J, leaving 11 bases unmatched. CDR3 sequence reads: CASSLGGLAGVTPIQYF. The CDR3 DNA reads TGTGCCAGCAGCTTGGGGGGACTAGCGGGAGTAACCCCTATTCAGTACTTC.